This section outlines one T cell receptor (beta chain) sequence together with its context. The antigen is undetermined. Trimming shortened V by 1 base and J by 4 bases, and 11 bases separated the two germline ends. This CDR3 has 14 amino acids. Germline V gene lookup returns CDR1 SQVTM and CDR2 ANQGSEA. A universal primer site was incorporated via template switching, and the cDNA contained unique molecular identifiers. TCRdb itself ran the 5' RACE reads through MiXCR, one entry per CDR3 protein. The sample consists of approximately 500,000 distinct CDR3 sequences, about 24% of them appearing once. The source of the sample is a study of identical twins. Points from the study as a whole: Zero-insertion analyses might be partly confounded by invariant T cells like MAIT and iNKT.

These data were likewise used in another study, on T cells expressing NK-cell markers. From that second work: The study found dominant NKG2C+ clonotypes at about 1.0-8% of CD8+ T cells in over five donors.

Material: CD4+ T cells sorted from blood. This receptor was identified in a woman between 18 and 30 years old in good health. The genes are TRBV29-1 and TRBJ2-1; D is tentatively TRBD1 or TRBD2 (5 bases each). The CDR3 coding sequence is TGCAGCGTTGAAGGGGGGTCCAAGTACAATGAGCAGTTCTTC. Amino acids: CSVEGGSKYNEQFF.